This passage covers 13 T cell receptor beta chains from one sample sequenced in a study of blood T cells in healthy people across ages (dated by TCRdb to between 2015 and 2016). Receptor libraries were prepared by 5' RACE. This sample was sequenced with an Illumina HiSeq 2500. A second PCR of about 7 to 12 cycles was run with a J-beta primer mix and a sample-barcoded 5' primer. TCRdb's own reprocessing of the public reads used fastp at Q25 and MiXCR and kept productive beta chains. Identical CDR3 protein sequences are pooled into one entry, listed with their most common genes and DNA. This sample gives about 1,000,000 distinct CDR3 sequences in total; under 45% of them show up just once. The ten largest clones add up to approximately 20% of the sample. Material: blood. These receptors all stem from a woman aged 60-70 years in good health.

The sample holds a few counts of this clonotype. The chain links TRBV4-2 to TRBJ2-3, with 10 nucleotides matching TRBD2. The CDR3 totals 18 residues. Germline assignment: CDR1 LGHNA and CDR2 YNFKEQ. V dropped 0 bases and J dropped 6; count of bases not matched to a gene: 12. The CDR3 region is CASSQDQSPSGSRDTQYF. Here the CDR3 DNA reads TGTGCCAGCAGCCAAGATCAGTCCCCTAGCGGGAGCAGGGATACGCAGTATTTT.

CDR3 sequence: CASSLAGPPDTQYF. The CDR3 DNA is TGTGCCAGCAGTCTAGCGGGACCCCCCGATACGCAGTATTTT. The rearrangement links TRBV27 to TRBJ2-3; TRBD2 matches at 9 bases. Losses at the gene ends were 5 bases for V and 6 bases for J; bases not matched to a gene: 6. Germline V gene data show CDR1 as MNHEY and CDR2 as SMNVEV (reference sequence). This CDR3 is built from 14 residues.

This clonotype was found a few times. The rearrangement uses TRBV4-2 and TRBJ2-7, with TRBD2 matching 7 bases. J gave up 5 bases and V 4 bases, and 11 bases lay outside the gene matches. The CDR3 loop spans 15 amino acids. Looked up from germline, CDR1 is LGHNA and CDR2 is YNFKEQ. In DNA form, the CDR3 reads TGTGCCAGCAGCCTAGGCGGGGGAATTGCTCACGAGCAGTACTTC. Translation gives CASSLGGGIAHEQYF.

This clonotype was seen only once. The J gene is TRBJ2-5, the V gene TRBV7-9; unclear D gene. The DNA end is more similar to TRBJ2-7, so the J call may be wrong. The CDR3 runs to 16 residues. CDR1 is SEHNR, CDR2 FQNEAQ, per germline (reference sequence). The CDR3: CASSPPQSYSVYEQYF. The CDR3 coding sequence is TGTGCCAGCAGCCCTCCGCAATCGTACTCGGTCTACGAGCAGTACTTC.

The rearrangement joins TRBV14 to TRBJ2-4, with 8 bases identical to TRBD1. Germline-derived CDR1 and CDR2 are SGHDN and FVKESK. Trimming cost V 3 bases and J 7 bases; bases outside gene matches: 5. The CDR3 sequence is 14 residues long. The CDR3 spells CASSHQGASNIQYF. For the CDR3, the DNA is TGTGCCAGCAGCCACCAGGGGGCTTCGAACATTCAGTACTTC.

The CDR3 coding sequence is TGTGCCAGCAGTGATTGGGACAGCGAGAACACTGAAGCTTTCTTT. Amino acid sequence: CASSDWDSENTEAFF. The chain recombines TRBV12-3 or TRBV12-4 with TRBJ1-1; 7 positions agree with TRBD1. The ends lost 5 bases at V and 1 base at J; junction bases unmatched: 7. The length of the CDR3 is 15 residues.

The V and J genes are TRBV19 and TRBJ2-5; TRBD2 might be the D (5 bases). The tail of the sequence fits TRBJ2-7 better, so the J call may be wrong. The CDR3 length is 14 residues. Per the germline V gene, CDR1 is LNHDA and CDR2 is SQIVND (reference sequence). The CDR3 DNA follows: TGTGCCAGTAGTTCGGACTCCCGCTCCTACGAGCAGTACTTC. This translates into CASSSDSRSYEQYF.

This clonotype has at least ten counts. The V and J genes are TRBV18 and TRBJ2-1, with 9 bases aligning to TRBD2. V lost 3 bases and J lost 5; bases outside the gene matches: 5. Germline CDR1 reads KGHSH; CDR2 reads LQKENI. CDR3 length: 15 amino acids. DNA for the CDR3: TGTGCCAGCTCACCGGTTGGACTAGCGAACAATGAGCAGTTCTTC. Translated: CASSPVGLANNEQFF.

The V call is TRBV27, the J call TRBJ2-4, with 7 bases that match TRBD1. This CDR3 comprises 15 residues. V trimming: 6 bases; J trimming: 3 bases; junction bases outside the gene matches: 8. Germline-derived CDR1 and CDR2 are MNHEY and SMNVEV (reference sequence). In DNA, the CDR3 is TGTGCCAGCAGAGACAGGGTGGGTGACAAAAACATTCAGTACTTC. This gives the protein CASRDRVGDKNIQYF.

V is TRBV25-1 and J is TRBJ2-5, with D hard to call. The germline gives CDR1 MGHDK, CDR2 SYGVNS. V dropped 1 base and J dropped 11 bases, with 11 bases sitting between them. The CDR3 is made up of 12 amino acids. The CDR3 nucleotides read TGTGCCAGCAGTGAATTCTACAATGAGCAGTACTTC. Amino acids: CASSEFYNEQYF.

The chain recombines TRBV9 with TRBJ2-7, with unresolved D. CDR3 length equals 16 residues. CDR1 is SGDLS and CDR2 is YYNGEE in the germline V gene. V dropped 1 base and J dropped 4 bases, with 18 bases sitting between them. The CDR3 loop reads CASSVSVKTTPYEQYF. CDR3 nucleotide sequence: TGTGCCAGCAGCGTATCCGTTAAGACCACTCCTTACGAGCAGTACTTC.

CDR3 region: CSARASGEGYEQYF. DNA of the CDR3: TGCAGTGCTAGGGCTAGCGGAGAGGGCTACGAGCAGTACTTC. V usage is TRBV20-1 and J usage is TRBJ2-7; 7 bases line up with TRBD2. Germline-derived CDR1 and CDR2 are DFQATT and SNEGSKA (reference sequence). The CDR3 is 14 residues long. J was trimmed by 3 bases and V by 3 bases; bases with no gene match: 8.

This sequence joins TRBV27 and TRBJ2-2, with 10 bases that match TRBD1. The CDR3 length is 16 residues. J lost 5 bases, V lost 6 bases, and 9 bases had no gene match. From germline, CDR1 is MNHEY and CDR2 SMNVEV (reference sequence). The CDR3 nucleotides are TGTGCCAGCAGCCGGGACAGGGGAAGATTAACCGGGGAGCTGTTTTTT. Residues: CASSRDRGRLTGELFF.